The 5 T cell receptor beta chains below come from one sample, sequenced in a study of blood T cells in healthy people across ages. Then a second PCR, running roughly 6 to 12 cycles, was carried out with a sample-barcoded 5' primer and a J-beta primer mix. TCRdb recomputed calls from the 5' RACE reads with MiXCR, one row per CDR3 protein. Here the sample spans some 710,000 distinct CDR3 sequences, 46% being singletons. Sequencing input: blood. The receptors come from a man older than 75 in good health.

This clonotype is a singleton in its sample. The chain carries TRBV3-1 and TRBJ2-7; no definite D call. Trimming cost V 1 base and J 0 bases, with 7 bases left between them. The CDR3 is 14 amino acids. CDR1 and CDR2 from the germline V gene are LGHDT and YNNKEL (reference sequence). The CDR3 DNA follows: TGTGCCAGCAGCCAAGGGCGGCTCTCCTACGAGCAGTACTTC. Amino acids: CASSQGRLSYEQYF.

This clonotype was seen repeatedly, ten times or more. This rearrangement joins TRBV5-1 to TRBJ2-1; D is ambiguous. Trimming stripped 0 bases from V and 0 bases from J, with 10 bases between. CDR1 SGHRS and CDR2 YFSETQ come from the germline V gene. There are 16 residues in the CDR3. In DNA, the CDR3 is TGCGCCAGCAGCTTGGCGCCCCAAAGCTCCTACAATGAGCAGTTCTTC. Translating it yields CASSLAPQSSYNEQFF.

V is TRBV7-3 and J is TRBJ2-1; D gene unclear. CDR1 is SGHTA, CDR2 FQGTGA, per germline. The CDR3 has 14 amino acids. Trimming pared 5 bases from V and 0 bases from J, leaving 8 bases between. In DNA, the CDR3 is TGTGCCAGCAGCACCCAAGGCTCCTACAATGAGCAGTTCTTC. Translated: CASSTQGSYNEQFF.

The table lists this clonotype with a few counts. The chain carries TRBV29-1 and TRBJ2-7, with 9 bases fitting TRBD1. This CDR3 spans 14 amino acids. Germline assignment: CDR1 SQVTM and CDR2 ANQGSEA. Unmatched junction bases numbered 4, after V lost 0 bases and J lost 4 bases. CDR3 residues: CSVEEQGAIYEQYF. The CDR3 DNA follows: TGCAGCGTTGAAGAACAGGGGGCAATTTACGAGCAGTACTTC.

The table lists this clonotype with many counts. The J gene is TRBJ2-3, the V gene TRBV29-1; D not resolved. The CDR3 extends over 10 amino acids. With 6 bases removed from V and 6 bases from J, the gap between germline ends came to 7 bases. Germline assignment: CDR1 SQVTM and CDR2 ANQGSEA. CDR3 loop: CSVVVDTQYF. The CDR3 DNA is TGCAGCGTCGTAGTTGATACGCAGTATTTT.